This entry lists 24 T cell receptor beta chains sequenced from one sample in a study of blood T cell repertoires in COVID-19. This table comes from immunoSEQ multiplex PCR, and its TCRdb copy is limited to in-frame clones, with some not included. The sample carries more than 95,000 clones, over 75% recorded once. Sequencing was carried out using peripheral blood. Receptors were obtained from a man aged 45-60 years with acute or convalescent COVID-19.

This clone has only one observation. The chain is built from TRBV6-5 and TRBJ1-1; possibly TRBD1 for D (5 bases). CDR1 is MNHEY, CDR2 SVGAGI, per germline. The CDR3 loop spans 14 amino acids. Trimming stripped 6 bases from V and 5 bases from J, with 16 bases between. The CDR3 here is CASSPGGGQTEAFF. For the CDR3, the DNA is TGTGCCAGCAGCCCCGGGGGGGGTCAGACTGAAGCTTTCTTT.

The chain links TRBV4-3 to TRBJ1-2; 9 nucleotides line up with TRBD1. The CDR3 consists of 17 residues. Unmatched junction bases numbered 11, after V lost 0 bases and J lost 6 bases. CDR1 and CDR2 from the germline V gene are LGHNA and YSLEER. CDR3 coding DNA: TGCGCCAGCAGCCAAGAGCCTTCCTACAGGGGGCAGGATGGCTACACCTTC. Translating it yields CASSQEPSYRGQDGYTF.

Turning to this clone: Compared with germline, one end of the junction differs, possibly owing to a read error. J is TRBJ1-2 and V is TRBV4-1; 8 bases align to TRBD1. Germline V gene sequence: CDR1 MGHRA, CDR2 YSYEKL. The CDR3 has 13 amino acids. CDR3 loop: CASSRNRGEGARF. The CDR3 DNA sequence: TGCGCCAGCAGCCGCAACAGGGGGGAGGGGGCTCGCTTC.

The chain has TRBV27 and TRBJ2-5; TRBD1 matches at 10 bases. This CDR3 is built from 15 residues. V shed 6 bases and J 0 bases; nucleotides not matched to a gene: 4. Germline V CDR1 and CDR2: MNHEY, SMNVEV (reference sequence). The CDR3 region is CASRRQGADQETQYF. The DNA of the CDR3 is TGTGCCAGCAGAAGACAGGGGGCGGACCAAGAGACCCAGTACTTC.

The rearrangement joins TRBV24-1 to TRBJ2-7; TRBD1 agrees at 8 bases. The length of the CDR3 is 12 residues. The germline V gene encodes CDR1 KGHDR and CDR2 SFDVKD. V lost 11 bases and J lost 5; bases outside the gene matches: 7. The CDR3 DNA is TGTGCCATTTCGACAGGGGCGGACGAGCAGTACTTC. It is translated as CAISTGADEQYF.

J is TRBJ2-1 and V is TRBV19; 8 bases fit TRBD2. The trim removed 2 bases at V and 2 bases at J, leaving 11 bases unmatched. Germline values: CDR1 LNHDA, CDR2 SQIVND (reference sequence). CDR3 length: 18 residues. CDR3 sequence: CASSISRLSSGTYNEQFF. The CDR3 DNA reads TGTGCCAGTAGTATATCCCGGCTTAGTAGCGGGACCTACAATGAGCAGTTCTTC.

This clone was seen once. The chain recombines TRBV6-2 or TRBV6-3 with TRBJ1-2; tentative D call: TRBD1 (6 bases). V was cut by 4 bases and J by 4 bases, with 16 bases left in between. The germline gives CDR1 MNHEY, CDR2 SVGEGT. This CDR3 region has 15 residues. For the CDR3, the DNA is TGTGCCAGCAGTTGGACAGCCTTAGACAGCTATGGCTACACCTTC. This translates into CASSWTALDSYGYTF.

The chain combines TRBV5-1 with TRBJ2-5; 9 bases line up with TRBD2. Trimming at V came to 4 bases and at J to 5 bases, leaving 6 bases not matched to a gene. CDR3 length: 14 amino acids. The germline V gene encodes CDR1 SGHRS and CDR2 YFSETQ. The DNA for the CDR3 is TGCGCCAGCAGCATTAGCGGGAGTGGGGAGACCCAGTACTTC. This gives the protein CASSISGSGETQYF.

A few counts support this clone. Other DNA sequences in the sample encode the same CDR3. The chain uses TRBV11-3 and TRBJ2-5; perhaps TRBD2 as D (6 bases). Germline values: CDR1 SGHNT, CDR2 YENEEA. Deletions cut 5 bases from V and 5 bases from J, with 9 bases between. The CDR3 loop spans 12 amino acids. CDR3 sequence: CASSPGLETQYF. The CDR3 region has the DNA TGTGCCAGCAGCCCGGGACTGGAGACCCAGTACTTC.

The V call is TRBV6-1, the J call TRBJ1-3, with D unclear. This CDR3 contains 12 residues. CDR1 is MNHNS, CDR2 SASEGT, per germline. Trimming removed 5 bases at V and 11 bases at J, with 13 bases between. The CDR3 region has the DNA TGTGCCAGCAGTAAACTAATGACGGCCATATATTTT. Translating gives CASSKLMTAIYF.

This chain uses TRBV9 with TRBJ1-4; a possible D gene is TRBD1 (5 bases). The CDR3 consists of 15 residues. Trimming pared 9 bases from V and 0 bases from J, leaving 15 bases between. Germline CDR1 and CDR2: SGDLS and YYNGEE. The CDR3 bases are TGTGCCACCTCTGCCGGGGGGGCAACTAATGAAAAACTGTTTTTT. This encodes CATSAGGATNEKLFF.

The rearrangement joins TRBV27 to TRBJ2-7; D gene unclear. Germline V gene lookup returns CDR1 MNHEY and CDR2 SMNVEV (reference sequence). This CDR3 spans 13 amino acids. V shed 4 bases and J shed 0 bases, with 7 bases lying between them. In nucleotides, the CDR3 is TGTGCCAGCAGTTACAGATACTCCTACGAGCAGTACTTC. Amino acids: CASSYRYSYEQYF.

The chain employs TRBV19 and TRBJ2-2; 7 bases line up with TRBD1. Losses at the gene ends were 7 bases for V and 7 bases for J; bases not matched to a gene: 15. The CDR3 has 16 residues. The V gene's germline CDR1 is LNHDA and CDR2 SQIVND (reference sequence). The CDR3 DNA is TGTGCCAGTAAGGAACAACATACAGGGGTTGGCGGGGAGCTGTTTTTT. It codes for CASKEQHTGVGGELFF.

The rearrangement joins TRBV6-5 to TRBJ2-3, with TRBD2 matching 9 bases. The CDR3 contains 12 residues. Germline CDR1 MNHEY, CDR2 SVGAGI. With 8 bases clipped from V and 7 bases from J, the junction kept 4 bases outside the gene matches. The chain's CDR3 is CASGTSINTQYF. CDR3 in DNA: TGTGCCAGCGGGACTAGCATCAATACGCAGTATTTT.

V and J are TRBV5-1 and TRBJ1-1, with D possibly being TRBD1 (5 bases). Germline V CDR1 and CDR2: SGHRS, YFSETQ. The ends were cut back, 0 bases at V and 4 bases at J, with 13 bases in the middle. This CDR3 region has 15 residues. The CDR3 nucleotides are TGCGCCAGCAGCTTGGGGACAATTATCGGCACTGAAGCTTTCTTT. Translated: CASSLGTIIGTEAFF. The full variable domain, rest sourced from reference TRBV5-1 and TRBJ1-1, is KAGVTQTPRYLIKTRGQQVTLSCSPISGHRSVSWYQQTPGQGLQFLFEYFSETQRNKGNFPGRFSGRQFSNSRSEMNVSTLELGDSALYLCASSLGTIIGTEAFFGQGTRLTVV.

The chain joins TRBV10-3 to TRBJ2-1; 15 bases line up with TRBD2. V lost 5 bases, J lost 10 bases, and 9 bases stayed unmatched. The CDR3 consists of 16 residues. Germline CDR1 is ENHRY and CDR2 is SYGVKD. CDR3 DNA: TGTGCCATCAGTTACTCCGGGACTAGCGGGAGGAAGGAGCAGTTCTTC. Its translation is CAISYSGTSGRKEQFF.

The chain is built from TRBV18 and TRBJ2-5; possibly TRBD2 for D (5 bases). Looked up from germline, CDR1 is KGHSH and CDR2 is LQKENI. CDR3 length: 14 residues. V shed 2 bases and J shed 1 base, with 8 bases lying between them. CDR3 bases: TGTGCCAGCTCACCAGCGGGTCGCCAAGAGACCCAGTACTTC. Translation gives CASSPAGRQETQYF.

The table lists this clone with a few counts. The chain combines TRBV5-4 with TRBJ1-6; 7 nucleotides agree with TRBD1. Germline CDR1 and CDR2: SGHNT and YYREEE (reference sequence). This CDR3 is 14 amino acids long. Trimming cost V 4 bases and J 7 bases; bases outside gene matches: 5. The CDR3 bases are TGTGCCAGCAGCGCGACAGGGATAAATTCACCCCTCCACTTT. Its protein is CASSATGINSPLHF.

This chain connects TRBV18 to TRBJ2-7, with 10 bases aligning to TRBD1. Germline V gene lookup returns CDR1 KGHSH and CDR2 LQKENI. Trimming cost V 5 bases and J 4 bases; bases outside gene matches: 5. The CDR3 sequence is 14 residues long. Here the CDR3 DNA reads TGTGCCAGCTCAACGAGGACAGGGGGGTACGAGCAGTACTTC. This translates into CASSTRTGGYEQYF.

The CDR3 DNA reads TGTGCCAGCAGTCCGGGAACGGGCTATGGCTACACCTTC. As protein: CASSPGTGYGYTF. The chain recombines TRBV25-1 with TRBJ1-2; no definite D call. Germline V gene data show CDR1 as MGHDK and CDR2 as SYGVNS. V gave up 5 bases and J gave up 4 bases, with 11 bases separating them. The CDR3 consists of 13 residues.

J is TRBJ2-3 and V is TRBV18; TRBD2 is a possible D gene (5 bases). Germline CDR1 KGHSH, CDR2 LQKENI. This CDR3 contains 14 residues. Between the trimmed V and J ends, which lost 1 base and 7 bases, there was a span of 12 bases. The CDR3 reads CASSPRLATNTQYF. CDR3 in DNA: TGTGCCAGCTCACCACGGCTAGCCACGAATACGCAGTATTTT.

The DNA for the CDR3 is TGCGCCAGCAGTGAGTTGGGGGGGCGAGGTGAAAAACTGTTTTTT. It yields the protein CASSELGGRGEKLFF. The gene calls are TRBV10-2 and TRBJ1-4; D might be TRBD1 (6 bases). Trimming stripped 1 base from V and 7 bases from J, with 13 bases between. Germline V gives CDR1 WSHSY, CDR2 SAAADI. The CDR3 totals 15 residues.

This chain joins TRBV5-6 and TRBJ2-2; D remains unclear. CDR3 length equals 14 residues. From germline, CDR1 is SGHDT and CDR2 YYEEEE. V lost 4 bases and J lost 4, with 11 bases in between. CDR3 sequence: CASSRPRSTGELFF. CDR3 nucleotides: TGTGCCAGCAGCCGACCGAGGAGCACCGGGGAGCTGTTTTTT.

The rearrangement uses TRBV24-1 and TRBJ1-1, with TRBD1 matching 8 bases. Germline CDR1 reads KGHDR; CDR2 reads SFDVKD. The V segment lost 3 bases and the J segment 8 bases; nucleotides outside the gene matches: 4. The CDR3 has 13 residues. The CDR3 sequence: CATSDDRGVEAFF. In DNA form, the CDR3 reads TGTGCCACCAGTGATGACAGGGGAGTGGAAGCTTTCTTT.